A single sample is the source of the 20 T cell receptor beta chains below, sequenced in a study of CD4 T cells in relation to SARS-CoV-2 and coronaviruses. The antigens for these receptors are not known. Clones were read by immunoSEQ multiplex PCR, and TCRdb kept only the in-frame ones, dropping some. The sample has 15,000 to 20,000 clones, 70% to 75% seen once. CD4+ T cells from unexposed donors were obtained before the COVID-19 pandemic (2011-2018). Isolation of CD4+ T cells took place after roughly nine days in culture. The sample comprised CD4+ T cells from PBMCs, cultured in vitro. The source is a human donor in good health.

The chain carries TRBV30 and TRBJ2-3; perhaps TRBD2 as D (6 bases). V lost 1 base and J lost 2, with 13 bases in between. The CDR3 totals 15 residues. Germline V gene data show CDR1 as GTSNPN and CDR2 as SVGIG (reference sequence). DNA of the CDR3: TGTGCCTGGAGTGACGTGGCGGGGTACACAGATACGCAGTATTTT. It encodes CAWSDVAGYTDTQYF.

The chain employs TRBV20-1 and TRBJ1-1; a weak D match, TRBD1 (6 bases). Per germline, CDR1 DFQATT and CDR2 SNEGSKA (reference sequence). This CDR3 is 11 amino acids long. As DNA, the CDR3 is TGCAGGCCATACAGGGAGACTGAAGCTTTCTTT. It specifies CRPYRETEAFF.

The chain recombines TRBV9 with TRBJ1-2; TRBD1 is a possible D gene (5 bases). Germline values: CDR1 SGDLS, CDR2 YYNGEE. Between the trimmed V and J ends, which lost 0 bases and 0 bases, there was a span of 12 bases. CDR3 size: 16 residues. This chain's CDR3 is CASSVGLGASNYGYTF. Written as DNA, the CDR3 is TGTGCCAGCAGCGTAGGTCTTGGGGCCTCTAACTATGGCTACACCTTC.

The chain couples TRBV28 to TRBJ2-7, with unresolved D. Germline lookup yields CDR1 MDHEN and CDR2 SYDVKM. V was cut by 4 bases and J by 2 bases, with 18 bases left in between. The CDR3 contains 16 residues. The CDR3 sequence: CASSSISTGRPYEQYF. CDR3 coding DNA: TGTGCCAGCAGTTCGATTTCAACGGGTCGGCCCTACGAGCAGTACTTC. The full variable domain, rest sourced from reference TRBV28 and TRBJ2-7, is DVKVTQSSRYLVKRTGEKVFLECVQDMDHENMFWYRQDPGLGLRLIYFSYDVKMKEKGDIPEGYSVSREKKERFSLILESASTNQTSMYLCASSSISTGRPYEQYFGPGTRLTVT.

The rearrangement links TRBV4-2 to TRBJ2-5; 11 bases match TRBD2. The CDR3 is made up of 19 amino acids. V lost 0 bases, J lost 3 bases, and 12 bases stayed unmatched. CDR1 is LGHNA and CDR2 is YNFKEQ in the germline V gene. The CDR3 loop reads CASSQDNRLAGGGEETQYF. In nucleotides, the CDR3 is TGTGCCAGCAGCCAAGATAACCGGCTAGCGGGAGGAGGGGAAGAGACCCAGTACTTC.

V and J are TRBV21-1 and TRBJ1-1; the listed D gene, TRBD1, was not tested against the DNA. TRBV21-1 is reported as a pseudogene. This CDR3 has 15 amino acids. CDR3 in DNA: TGTGCCAGCAGCAAAGGGGGCAGGGCAAACACTGAAGCTTTCTTT. Its translation is CASSKGGRANTEAFF.

J is TRBJ2-7 and V is TRBV3-1 (or the pseudogene TRBV3-2); D not certain. The germline V gene encodes CDR1 LGHDT and CDR2 YNNKEL (reference sequence). The CDR3 is 14 residues long. Trimming cost V 1 base and J 0 bases, with 7 bases left between them. CDR3 amino acids: CASSQGHPSYEQYF. In nucleotides, the CDR3 is TGTGCCAGCAGCCAAGGACACCCCTCCTACGAGCAGTACTTC.

The chain employs TRBV14 and TRBJ1-2; D gene uncertain. Trimming removed 4 bases at V and 8 bases at J, with 14 bases between. The CDR3 extends over 13 amino acids. The germline V gene encodes CDR1 SGHDN and CDR2 FVKESK. CDR3: CASSLGPLNGYTF. The DNA of the CDR3 is TGTGCCAGCAGCCTAGGCCCCTTAAACGGCTACACCTTC.

The CDR3 spells CASTREGSGELFF. The CDR3, as DNA: TGTGCCAGTACCAGGGAGGGTTCGGGGGAGCTGTTTTTT. The gene calls are TRBV19 and TRBJ2-2; 7 nucleotides line up with TRBD2. CDR3 length: 13 amino acids. CDR1 and CDR2 (germline): LNHDA, SQIVND (reference sequence). After removal of 7 bases from V and 8 bases from J, the junction contained 7 bases not matched to a gene.

The chain joins TRBV18 to TRBJ1-1; D call uncertain. Trimming removed 1 base from V and 0 bases from J, with 3 bases in between. This CDR3 comprises 13 residues. The germline V gene encodes CDR1 KGHSH and CDR2 LQKENI. The CDR3 reads CASSPQMNTEAFF. Here the CDR3 DNA reads TGTGCCAGCTCACCACAAATGAACACTGAAGCTTTCTTT.

This chain links TRBV3-1 (or the pseudogene TRBV3-2) with TRBJ1-2, with 8 bases fitting TRBD1. The CDR3 extends over 15 amino acids. V trimming: 3 bases; J trimming: 8 bases; junction bases outside the gene matches: 11. The germline V gene has CDR1 LGHDT and CDR2 YNNKEL (reference sequence). CDR3 sequence reads: CASSQIRGREGGYTF. The CDR3 DNA is TGTGCCAGCAGCCAGATCAGGGGGCGCGAAGGCGGCTACACCTTC.

This rearrangement joins TRBV30 to TRBJ2-5; D remains ambiguous. CDR3 size: 17 residues. V lost 3 bases, J lost 1 base, and 21 bases lay in between. Germline V gives CDR1 GTSNPN, CDR2 SVGIG (reference sequence). The CDR3 region has the DNA TGTGCCTGGAGCTCGCCCGGGCAAACGGGTATCCAAGAGACCCAGTACTTC. Its protein is CAWSSPGQTGIQETQYF.

The V gene is TRBV5-1, the J gene TRBJ2-5, with D possibly being TRBD2 (5 bases). Germline values: CDR1 SGHRS, CDR2 YFSETQ. The CDR3 extends over 14 amino acids. Trimming stripped 0 bases from V and 5 bases from J, with 11 bases between. The CDR3 protein is CASSLADRGETQYF. CDR3 nucleotide sequence: TGCGCCAGCAGCTTGGCCGACCGAGGGGAGACCCAGTACTTC.

The chain employs TRBV5-6 and TRBJ1-2; D call uncertain. V was trimmed by 1 base and J by 1 base, leaving 14 bases between them. Germline-derived CDR1 and CDR2 are SGHDT and YYEEEE. This CDR3 spans 16 amino acids. The CDR3 protein is CASSLLSVLSNYGYTF. CDR3 DNA: TGTGCCAGCAGCTTGTTATCGGTACTGAGTAACTATGGCTACACCTTC.

The rearrangement uses TRBV5-1 and TRBJ2-1; tentative D call: TRBD2 (6 bases). Germline V gene lookup returns CDR1 SGHRS and CDR2 YFSETQ. Trimming stripped 0 bases from V and 7 bases from J, with 14 bases between. The CDR3 runs 15 residues. CDR3 nucleotides: TGCGCCAGCAGCTTGGGCGGGGTTGAAGAGAATGAGCAGTTCTTC. Translated: CASSLGGVEENEQFF.

V gene TRBV28 combines with J gene TRBJ1-1; the D gene is possibly TRBD1 (5 bases). The germline V gene has CDR1 MDHEN and CDR2 SYDVKM. The V end lost 7 bases, the J end lost 4 bases, and 34 bases lay between the germline ends. The CDR3 totals 20 residues. The CDR3 protein is CASTHGWTRSTTYGGTEAFF. CDR3 bases: TGTGCCAGCACCCATGGGTGGACGCGGTCTACAACCTATGGGGGCACTGAAGCTTTCTTT.

This chain uses TRBV24-1 with TRBJ2-5, with D unresolved. Germline values: CDR1 KGHDR, CDR2 SFDVKD. The V end lost 5 bases, the J end lost 3 bases, and 15 bases lay between the germline ends. The CDR3 length is 15 residues. The CDR3 sequence is CATSGLGRAEETQYF. CDR3 sequence (DNA): TGTGCCACCAGTGGTCTCGGAAGGGCCGAAGAGACCCAGTACTTC.

The rearrangement uses TRBV27 and TRBJ2-7, with D perhaps assigned TRBD1 or TRBD2 (5 bases each). The V end lost 5 bases, the J end lost 4 bases, and 15 bases lay between the germline ends. The CDR3 covers 14 residues. Germline lookup yields CDR1 MNHEY and CDR2 SMNVEV (reference sequence). In nucleotides, the CDR3 is TGTGCCAGCAGTCCGGCGGGCAGGGATTACGAGCAGTACTTC. Its protein product is CASSPAGRDYEQYF.

The chain couples TRBV28 to TRBJ2-7, with TRBD1 identical over 12 bases. The CDR3 is 14 residues long. The ends lost 7 bases at V and 4 bases at J; junction bases unmatched: 5. Germline CDR1 is MDHEN and CDR2 is SYDVKM. The DNA of the CDR3 is TGTGCCAGCATTCTGGGACAGGGGGCTTACGAGCAGTACTTC. This translates into CASILGQGAYEQYF.

The chain uses TRBV30 and TRBJ1-3; maybe TRBD1 (5 bases). CDR1 is GTSNPN, CDR2 SVGIG, per germline (reference sequence). This CDR3 has 14 residues. V was trimmed by 0 bases and J by 3 bases, leaving 9 bases between them. CDR3 sequence (DNA): TGTGCCTGGAGTGTCGGAGGGGTTGGAAACACCATATATTTT. Translating gives CAWSVGGVGNTIYF.